Shown below are 20 T cell receptor beta chains from a single sample sequenced in a study of T cell responses to AZD1222 COVID-19 vaccine. Measured with immunoSEQ multiplex PCR; TCRdb has only the in-frame clones, and not every one. The profile shows 120,000 or so clones, about 90% of them singletons. This material consisted of peripheral blood, taken 28 days after the second AZD1222 dose. The source is an adult who received the AZD1222 COVID-19 vaccine.

The CDR3 sequence is CASSLVAGGPGTDTQYF. The DNA for the CDR3 is TGCGCCAGCAGCTTGGTAGCGGGGGGGCCGGGCACAGATACGCAGTATTTT. The chain combines TRBV5-1 with TRBJ2-3; 11 bases map to TRBD2. The V gene's germline CDR1 is SGHRS and CDR2 YFSETQ. The junction had 4 bases not matched to a gene; V was cut back by 0 bases and J by 1 base. The CDR3 contains 17 residues.

The chain joins TRBV27 to TRBJ2-7, with D possibly being TRBD2 (6 bases). V lost 5 bases, J lost 6 bases, and 11 bases lay in between. Looked up from germline, CDR1 is MNHEY and CDR2 is SMNVEV (reference sequence). The CDR3 length is 12 residues. For the CDR3, the DNA is TGTGCCAGCAGTCATGGGACTGGCGAGCAGTACTTC. Protein product: CASSHGTGEQYF.

V gene TRBV5-1 combines with J gene TRBJ1-2; D is undetermined. The germline V gene has CDR1 SGHRS and CDR2 YFSETQ. Trimming cost V 4 bases and J 2 bases, with 15 bases left between them. The CDR3 is 15 residues long. In DNA, the CDR3 is TGCGCCAGCAGCCCGCGGGGAGCAGGCAACTATGGCTACACCTTC. It translates to CASSPRGAGNYGYTF.

The chain combines TRBV11-2 with TRBJ2-5; unclear D gene. Germline V gene sequence: CDR1 SGHAT, CDR2 FQNNGV. Between the trimmed V and J ends, which lost 1 base and 4 bases, there was a span of 7 bases. The length of the CDR3 is 13 residues. In DNA form, the CDR3 reads TGTGCCAGCAGCTTAGGACAATTAGAGACCCAGTACTTC. Residues: CASSLGQLETQYF. The entire variable domain, with the rest obtained from reference TRBV11-2 and TRBJ2-5, is as follows: EAGVAQSPRYKIIEKRQSVAFWCNPISGHATLYWYQQILGQGPKLLIQFQNNGVVDDSQLPKDRFSAERLKGVDSTLKIQPAKLEDSAVYLCASSLGQLETQYFGPGTRLLVL.

The chain is built from TRBV3-1 (or the pseudogene TRBV3-2) and TRBJ2-7; D is ambiguous. Germline V lookup: CDR1 LGHDT, CDR2 YNNKEL (reference sequence). V lost 1 base and J 5 bases, leaving 9 bases between the germline ends. This CDR3 spans 13 amino acids. In nucleotides, the CDR3 is TGTGCCAGCAGCCAAGTTCATTTTGACGAGCAGTACTTC. Amino acids: CASSQVHFDEQYF.

This chain connects TRBV29-1 to TRBJ2-2; no reliable D call. The CDR3 has 14 residues. Germline CDR1 SQVTM, CDR2 ANQGSEA. Trimming removed 1 base at V and 1 base at J, with 7 bases between. The CDR3 DNA sequence: TGCAGCGTTGAAGGTCCGATGAACACCGGGGAGCTGTTTTTT. Translation: CSVEGPMNTGELFF.

This chain links TRBV7-9 with TRBJ2-7; D may be TRBD1 (5 bases). The germline CDR1 and CDR2 sequences are SEHNR and FQNEAQ (reference sequence). The V and J ends lost 5 bases and 2 bases respectively, with 10 bases between them. CDR3 length: 13 amino acids. The CDR3 here is CASSLKGTYEQYF. The CDR3 bases are TGTGCCAGCAGCCTCAAGGGGACCTACGAGCAGTACTTC.

This clone was recorded a few times. The rearrangement links TRBV27 to TRBJ1-1; D not resolved. The CDR3 consists of 13 residues. CDR1 and CDR2 (germline): MNHEY, SMNVEV (reference sequence). V dropped 3 bases and J dropped 1 base, with 6 bases sitting between them. The CDR3 DNA sequence: TGTGCCAGCAGTTTCCGGGCGAACACTGAAGCTTTCTTT. Amino acids: CASSFRANTEAFF.

This CDR3 reads CASSVGGANTGELFF. CDR3 nucleotide sequence: TGTGCCAGCAGTGTGGGCGGAGCGAACACCGGGGAGCTGTTTTTT. The chain combines TRBV2 with TRBJ2-2; D gene ambiguous. This CDR3 is built from 15 residues. Trimming took off 4 bases at V and 0 bases at J, with 9 bases between the two ends. Per germline, CDR1 SNHLY and CDR2 FYNNEI.

This rearrangement joins TRBV7-3 to TRBJ1-1; D is perhaps TRBD1 (6 bases). The V gene's germline CDR1 is SGHTA and CDR2 FQGTGA. Trimming removed 4 bases at V and 4 bases at J, with 10 bases between. The CDR3 is 13 residues long. The CDR3 nucleotides are TGTGCCAGCAGCTCTACAGGGACCACTGAAGCTTTCTTT. Translated, it gives CASSSTGTTEAFF.

The chain recombines TRBV2 with TRBJ1-2; no clear D. The CDR3 extends over 16 amino acids. With 2 bases removed from V and 8 bases from J, the gap between germline ends came to 21 bases. The germline V gene encodes CDR1 SNHLY and CDR2 FYNNEI. The CDR3 is CASSELSIATYNGYTF. DNA for the CDR3: TGTGCCAGCAGTGAATTATCGATAGCTACCTATAACGGCTACACCTTC.

By sample fraction, this clone is medium-sized (0.01 to 0.1%). This chain joins TRBV3-1 (or the pseudogene TRBV3-2) and TRBJ1-2, with D tentatively TRBD1 (6 bases). The CDR3 contains 15 residues. Germline values: CDR1 LGHDT, CDR2 YNNKEL (reference sequence). Trimming shortened V by 4 bases and J by 5 bases, and 17 bases separated the two germline ends. CDR3 loop: CASSPHGTSLYGYTF. In DNA, the CDR3 is TGTGCCAGCAGCCCACACGGGACAAGCCTATATGGCTACACCTTC.

This clone appeared a few times. The V gene is TRBV21-1, the J gene TRBJ2-5. TRBV21-1 is shown as a pseudogene. This CDR3 contains 21 residues. CDR3 nucleotide sequence: TGTGCCAGCAGCGACTTTGGTAGGGGACGTCGAGGGTTGGCGGTTCAAGAGACCCAGTACTTC. Translated, it gives CASSDFGRGRRGLAVQETQYF.

The chain employs TRBV10-1 and TRBJ1-1; a weak D match, TRBD1 (5 bases). V lost 6 bases to trimming and J lost 0 bases, with 8 bases between them. CDR3 length equals 13 residues. Germline values: CDR1 WNHNN, CDR2 SYGVQD (reference sequence). The chain's CDR3 is CASSRDLNTEAFF. The CDR3 region has the DNA TGCGCCAGCAGCAGGGACCTGAACACTGAAGCTTTCTTT.

This chain connects TRBV5-1 to TRBJ1-1; possibly TRBD1 for D (6 bases). Germline V gives CDR1 SGHRS, CDR2 YFSETQ. Trimming pared 3 bases from V and 7 bases from J, leaving 16 bases between. The CDR3 is 14 amino acids. CDR3 amino acids: CASSSGTPEDEAFF. The CDR3 nucleotides are TGCGCCAGCAGCTCCGGGACACCCGAGGATGAAGCTTTCTTT. The full variable domain, its missing parts supplied by reference TRBV5-1 and TRBJ1-1, is KAGVTQTPRYLIKTRGQQVTLSCSPISGHRSVSWYQQTPGQGLQFLFEYFSETQRNKGNFPGRFSGRQFSNSRSEMNVSTLELGDSALYLCASSSGTPEDEAFFGQGTRLTVV.

The V call is TRBV4-2, the J call TRBJ1-2, with D perhaps matching TRBD1 (5 bases). Germline CDR1 and CDR2: LGHNA and YNFKEQ. The CDR3 length is 13 residues. Between the trimmed V and J ends, which lost 5 bases and 4 bases, there was a span of 11 bases. The CDR3 sequence: CASSSRGIYGYTF. DNA of the CDR3: TGTGCCAGCAGCTCCCGGGGGATCTATGGCTACACCTTC.

This rearrangement joins TRBV6-6 to TRBJ1-4; D is uncertain. The CDR3 sequence is 14 residues long. V gave up 7 bases and J gave up 8 bases, with 17 bases separating them. Germline-derived CDR1 and CDR2 are MNHNY and SVGAGI (reference sequence). CDR3 sequence reads: CASTISARNEKLFF. The CDR3 DNA reads TGTGCCAGCACCATTTCAGCCCGTAACGAAAAACTGTTTTTT.

This clone was counted only a few times. CDR3 residues: CAISAQNSPLHF. Here the CDR3 DNA reads TGTGCCATCAGTGCCCAAAATTCACCCCTCCACTTT. The chain is built from TRBV10-3 and TRBJ1-6; D remains unclear. Germline assignment: CDR1 ENHRY and CDR2 SYGVKD. The CDR3 consists of 12 residues. The V gene lost 4 bases and the J gene lost 7 bases, with 5 bases spanning the gap.

V is TRBV5-5 and J is TRBJ2-1; D gene ambiguous. The CDR3 extends over 12 amino acids. CDR1 and CDR2 (germline): SGHKS, YYEKEE (reference sequence). V was trimmed by 0 bases and J by 6 bases, leaving 4 bases between them. CDR3 loop: CASSLGSNEQFF. The DNA of the CDR3 is TGTGCCAGCAGCTTGGGAAGCAATGAGCAGTTCTTC.

The chain uses TRBV24-1 and TRBJ2-3, with 9 bases identical to TRBD2. V shed 6 bases, J shed 5 bases, and the junction held 20 bases outside the gene matches. The CDR3 has 19 amino acids. CDR1 KGHDR and CDR2 SFDVKD come from the germline V gene. CDR3 loop: CATSRTSREGPGSVDTQYF. In DNA form, the CDR3 reads TGTGCCACCAGTAGGACCTCGCGGGAGGGCCCGGGTAGCGTAGATACGCAGTATTTT.